One T cell receptor (beta chain) is described in this entry. Antigen specificity is unknown. Trimming shortened V by 1 base and J by 1 base, and 12 bases separated the two germline ends. The CDR3 has 15 amino acids. Germline lookup yields CDR1 SGHKS and CDR2 YYEKEE (reference sequence). Only CD45RO-negative cells positively selected for CCR7 counted as naive CD8 cells, so terminally differentiated effector memory CD45RA+ cells were excluded. The source of the sample is a study of shared clonotypes between healthy human individuals. Whole-study results and caveats: Memory subsets generally showed lower estimated richness than naive subsets. Shared clonotypes: roughly 4.7% naive CD4, around 4% naive CD8, less than 2.5% memory CD4, about 0.41% memory CD8.

In the authors' methods: Filtering differed because ImmunoSEQ produced junction-only sequences that carried no quality scores. Profiling relied on immunoSEQ multiplex PCR, and the TCRdb table lists in-frame clones only, not all of them. D and trimming were read from the DNA, whereas the V and J calls and clone size are those reported in that table. The sample has 1.5 million to 2.5 million clones; about 94% are singletons. The sequence was collected from a man between 18 and 29 years old in good health. Sequencing used naive CD8+ T cells sorted from blood. This chain uses TRBV5-5 with TRBJ2-7, with D possibly TRBD1 on 7 matching bases. CDR3 in DNA: TGTGCCAGCAGCTTGCAGACAGGGAGGTCCTACGAGCAGTACTTC. Residues: CASSLQTGRSYEQYF.